This T cell receptor beta chain was captured in a study of T cells in localized non-small cell lung cancer. Study-wide findings and caveats: Elevated circulating T cell density in blood was associated with longer overall survival. Adjacent lung had a median roughly 61 of the 100 largest tumor clones.

A remark on this clone: As yet, its antigen is unknown.

The repertoire was sequenced with immunoSEQ multiplex PCR; TCRdb's copy has only in-frame clones and lacks some. The table lists about 35,000 clones, under 95% of them singletons. Germline V gene data show CDR1 as PRHDT and CDR2 as FYEKMQ (reference sequence). The length of the CDR3 is 13 residues. V was cut by 6 bases and J by 5 bases, with 11 bases left in between. V gene TRBV13 combines with J gene TRBJ2-1; possibly TRBD2 for D (5 bases). The TCR comes from a female donor at least 60 years old with stage II lung adenocarcinoma. Source: peripheral blood mononuclear cells, taken before any cancer treatment. CDR3 bases: TGTGCCAGCAGTCTACTAGGGAACAATGAGCAGTTCTTC. Translating gives CASSLLGNNEQFF.